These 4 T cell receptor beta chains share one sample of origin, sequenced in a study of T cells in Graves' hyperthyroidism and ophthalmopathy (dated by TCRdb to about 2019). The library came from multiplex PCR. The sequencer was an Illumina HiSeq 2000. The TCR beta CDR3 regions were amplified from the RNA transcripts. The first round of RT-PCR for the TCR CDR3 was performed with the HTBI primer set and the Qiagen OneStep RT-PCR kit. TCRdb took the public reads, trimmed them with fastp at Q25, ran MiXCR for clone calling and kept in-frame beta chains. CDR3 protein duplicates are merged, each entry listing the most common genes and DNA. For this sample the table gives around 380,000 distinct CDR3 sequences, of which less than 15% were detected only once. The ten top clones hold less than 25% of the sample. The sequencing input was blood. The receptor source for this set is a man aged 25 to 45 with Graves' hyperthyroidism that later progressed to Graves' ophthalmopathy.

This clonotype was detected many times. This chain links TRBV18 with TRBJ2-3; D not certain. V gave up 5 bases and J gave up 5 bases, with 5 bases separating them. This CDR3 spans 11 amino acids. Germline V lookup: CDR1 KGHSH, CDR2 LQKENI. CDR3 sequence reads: CASSRLDTQYF. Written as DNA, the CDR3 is TGTGCCAGCTCAAGGCTAGATACGCAGTATTTT.

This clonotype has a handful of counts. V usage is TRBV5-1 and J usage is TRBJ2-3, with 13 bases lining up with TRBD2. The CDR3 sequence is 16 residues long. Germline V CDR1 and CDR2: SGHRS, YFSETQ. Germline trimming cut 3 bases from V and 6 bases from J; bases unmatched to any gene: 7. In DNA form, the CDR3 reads TGCGCCAGCAGCTATACTAGCGGGGGGGCGTCGGATACGCAGTATTTT. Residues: CASSYTSGGASDTQYF.

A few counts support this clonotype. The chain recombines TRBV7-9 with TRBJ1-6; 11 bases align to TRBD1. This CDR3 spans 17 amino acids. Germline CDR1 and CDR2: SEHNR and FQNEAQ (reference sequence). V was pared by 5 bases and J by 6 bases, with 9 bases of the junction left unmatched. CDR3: CASSNRGTGGLNSPLHF. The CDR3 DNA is TGTGCCAGCAGCAACCGAGGGACAGGGGGGCTTAATTCACCCCTCCACTTT. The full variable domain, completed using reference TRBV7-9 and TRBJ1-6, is DTGVSQNPRHKITKRGQNVTFRCDPISEHNRLYWYRQTLGQGPEFLTYFQNEAQLEKSRLLSDRFSAERPKGSFSTLEIQRTEQGDSAMYLCASSNRGTGGLNSPLHFGNGTRLTVT.

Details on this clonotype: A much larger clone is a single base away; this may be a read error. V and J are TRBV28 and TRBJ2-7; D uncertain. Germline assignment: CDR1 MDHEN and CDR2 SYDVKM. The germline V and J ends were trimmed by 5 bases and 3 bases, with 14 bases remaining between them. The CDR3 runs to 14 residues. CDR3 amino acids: CASSLPSFIYEQYF. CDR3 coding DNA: TGTGCCAGCAGTCTTCCCTCGTTCATCTACGAGCAGTACTTC.